This T cell receptor (beta chain) was recorded in a study of spatial heterogeneity in lung cancer. Time point in this sample: sample taken at primary tumor resection. This clonotype has a handful of counts. The germline gives CDR1 DFQATT, CDR2 SNEGSKA (reference sequence). J was trimmed by 0 bases and V by 7 bases; bases with no gene match: 2. The CDR3 consists of 13 residues. From the 5' RACE reads, TCRdb called clonotypes with MiXCR, one entry per CDR3 protein. The table records around 45,000 distinct CDR3 sequences, roughly an eighth of them present only once. The TCR was taken from a male donor with early-stage non-small cell lung cancer. The rearrangement links TRBV20-1 to TRBJ2-7; 11 bases map to TRBD2. Material: PBMCs, obtained at surgery. The CDR3: CSGGLAGSYEQYF. For the CDR3, the DNA is TGCAGTGGTGGACTAGCGGGCTCCTACGAGCAGTACTTC.